This TCR beta chain was sequenced for a study of T cells after yellow fever vaccination. In making TCR cDNA, 5'RACE template switching added a universal primer site and UMIs to it. TCRdb redid the calling of the 5' RACE reads with MiXCR, one entry per CDR3 protein. The repertoire consists of 310,000 or so distinct CDR3 sequences, with around 6.8% occurring once and the leading ten covering roughly a sixth. There are a few counts of this clonotype. Antigen: not known. Study-wide points: Clonotypes found in both CD4 and CD8 compartments made up a small share. Clones that expanded after primary vaccination mostly reappeared after the booster (around 96% CD4, 88% CD8).

The CDR3 extends over 12 amino acids. CDR1 is DFQATT and CDR2 is SNEGSKA in the germline V gene (reference sequence). V lost 4 bases, J lost 6 bases, and 5 bases stayed unmatched. The chain carries TRBV20-1 and TRBJ2-5, with TRBD1 matching over 7 bases. The origin of this receptor is a man aged 18 to 30 who received the YFV17D yellow fever vaccine. The sample was PBMCs, taken roughly 46 days after the first yellow fever vaccination. CDR3 DNA sequence: TGCAGTGCTAAAAACAGGGGTCAGACCCAGTACTTC. Its translation is CSAKNRGQTQYF.